The 3 T cell receptor beta chains below were found in one sample sequenced in a study of T cell clonotyping in hematopoietic cell transplantation. This table comes from immunoSEQ multiplex PCR, and its TCRdb copy is limited to in-frame clones, with some not included. The data hold about 28,000 clones, with approximately 94% observed a single time. This sample's time point: recipient sample about 28 days before transplant, after cytoreduction. The source was peripheral blood mononuclear cells, collected before stem cell transplant. These receptors all stem from a man aged 50-59 years with acute myeloid leukemia. Some clones in this sample may be carry-over from other donors' samples.

The chain is built from TRBV7-9 and TRBJ2-7; TRBD2 aligns across 8 bases. The CDR3 is made up of 14 amino acids. V gave up 5 bases and J gave up 6 bases; unmatched junction bases: 9. The germline V gene encodes CDR1 SEHNR and CDR2 FQNEAQ (reference sequence). CDR3 amino acids: CASSASGGQGEQYF. CDR3 coding DNA: TGTGCCAGCAGCGCTTCGGGGGGGCAGGGCGAGCAGTACTTC.

The J gene is TRBJ1-2, the V gene TRBV6-5, with a weak D call TRBD1 (5 bases). Trimming removed 5 bases at V and 7 bases at J, with 14 bases between. Germline V gives CDR1 MNHEY, CDR2 SVGAGI. The CDR3 covers 13 residues. The CDR3 loop reads CASSIPGFGGYTF. The CDR3 DNA is TGTGCCAGCAGTATACCAGGGTTCGGTGGCTACACCTTC.

The chain employs TRBV11-3 and TRBJ2-4; 9 bases match TRBD1. Germline V lookup: CDR1 SGHNT, CDR2 YENEEA. This CDR3 has 16 residues. V trimming: 5 bases; J trimming: 1 base; junction bases outside the gene matches: 6. In DNA form, the CDR3 reads TGTGCCAGCAGCCCTGGGACAGGGAAGGCCAAAAACATTCAGTACTTC. Translating gives CASSPGTGKAKNIQYF.